This entry features one T cell receptor (beta chain) sequence. Its antigen is unknown. This entry is derived from a study of graft-versus-host responses after intestinal transplantation. Study summary: Recipients received multivisceral, liver-intestinal, or isolated intestinal transplants. Every recipient underwent anti-thymocyte globulin induction, then tacrolimus and steroids for 3 to 4 years.

Clones were read by immunoSEQ multiplex PCR, and TCRdb kept only the in-frame ones, dropping some. The sample records around 30,000 clones, 75% to 90% being singletons. Deletions cut 0 bases from V and 1 base from J, with 12 bases between. The CDR3 loop spans 16 amino acids. Germline CDR1 and CDR2: MGHRA and YSYEKL. Study-level results: Recipient marrow held GvH clones, some first seen in ileum or blood.

V is TRBV4-1 and J is TRBJ2-5; D is unclear. This TCR derives from a human patient who received an intestinal transplant, so some T cells may come from the graft donor. The sample in question was PBMCs, obtained around 28 days after intestinal transplant. In DNA form, the CDR3 reads TGCGCCAGCAGCCAAGAGGGTGGCCCCTTCCAAGAGACCCAGTACTTC. Amino acids: CASSQEGGPFQETQYF.